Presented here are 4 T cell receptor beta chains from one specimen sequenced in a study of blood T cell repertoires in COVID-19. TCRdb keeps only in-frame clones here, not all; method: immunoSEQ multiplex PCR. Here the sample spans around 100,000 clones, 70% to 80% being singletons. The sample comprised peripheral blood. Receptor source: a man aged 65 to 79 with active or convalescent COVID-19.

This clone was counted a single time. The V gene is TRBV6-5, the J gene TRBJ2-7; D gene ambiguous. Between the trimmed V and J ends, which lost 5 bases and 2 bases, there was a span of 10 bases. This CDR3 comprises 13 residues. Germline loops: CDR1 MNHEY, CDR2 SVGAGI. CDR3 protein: CASSRDIAYEQYF. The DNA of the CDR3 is TGTGCCAGCAGTCGAGACATAGCCTACGAGCAGTACTTC.

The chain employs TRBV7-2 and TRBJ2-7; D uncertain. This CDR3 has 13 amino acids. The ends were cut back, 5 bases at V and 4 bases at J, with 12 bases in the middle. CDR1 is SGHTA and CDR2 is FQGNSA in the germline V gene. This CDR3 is CASSARLDYEQYF. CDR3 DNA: TGTGCCAGCAGCGCGAGGCTAGATTACGAGCAGTACTTC.

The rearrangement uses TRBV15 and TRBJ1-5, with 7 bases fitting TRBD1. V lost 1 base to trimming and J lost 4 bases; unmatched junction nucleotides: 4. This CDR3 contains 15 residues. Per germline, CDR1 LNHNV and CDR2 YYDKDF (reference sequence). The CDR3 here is CATSRGDSGNQPQHF. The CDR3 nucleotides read TGTGCCACCAGCAGAGGGGACAGTGGGAATCAGCCCCAGCATTTT.

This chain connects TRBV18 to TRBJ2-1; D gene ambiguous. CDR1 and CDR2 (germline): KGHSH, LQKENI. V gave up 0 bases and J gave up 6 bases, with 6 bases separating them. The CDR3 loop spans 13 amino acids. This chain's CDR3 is CASSPPYGNEQFF. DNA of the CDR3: TGTGCCAGCTCACCACCCTACGGCAATGAGCAGTTCTTC.